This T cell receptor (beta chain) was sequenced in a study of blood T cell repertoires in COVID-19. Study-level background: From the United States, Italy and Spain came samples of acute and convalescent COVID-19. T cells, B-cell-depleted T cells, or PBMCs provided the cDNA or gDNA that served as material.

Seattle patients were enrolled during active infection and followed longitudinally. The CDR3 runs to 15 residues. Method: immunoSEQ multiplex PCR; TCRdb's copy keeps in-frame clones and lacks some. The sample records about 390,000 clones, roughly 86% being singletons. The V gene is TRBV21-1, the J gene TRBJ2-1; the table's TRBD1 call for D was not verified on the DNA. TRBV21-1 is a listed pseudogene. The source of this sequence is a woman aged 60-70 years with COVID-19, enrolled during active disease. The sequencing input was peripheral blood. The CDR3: CASSVRDRGGSEQFF. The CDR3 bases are TGTGCCAGCAGCGTCCGGGACAGGGGAGGATCTGAGCAGTTCTTC.